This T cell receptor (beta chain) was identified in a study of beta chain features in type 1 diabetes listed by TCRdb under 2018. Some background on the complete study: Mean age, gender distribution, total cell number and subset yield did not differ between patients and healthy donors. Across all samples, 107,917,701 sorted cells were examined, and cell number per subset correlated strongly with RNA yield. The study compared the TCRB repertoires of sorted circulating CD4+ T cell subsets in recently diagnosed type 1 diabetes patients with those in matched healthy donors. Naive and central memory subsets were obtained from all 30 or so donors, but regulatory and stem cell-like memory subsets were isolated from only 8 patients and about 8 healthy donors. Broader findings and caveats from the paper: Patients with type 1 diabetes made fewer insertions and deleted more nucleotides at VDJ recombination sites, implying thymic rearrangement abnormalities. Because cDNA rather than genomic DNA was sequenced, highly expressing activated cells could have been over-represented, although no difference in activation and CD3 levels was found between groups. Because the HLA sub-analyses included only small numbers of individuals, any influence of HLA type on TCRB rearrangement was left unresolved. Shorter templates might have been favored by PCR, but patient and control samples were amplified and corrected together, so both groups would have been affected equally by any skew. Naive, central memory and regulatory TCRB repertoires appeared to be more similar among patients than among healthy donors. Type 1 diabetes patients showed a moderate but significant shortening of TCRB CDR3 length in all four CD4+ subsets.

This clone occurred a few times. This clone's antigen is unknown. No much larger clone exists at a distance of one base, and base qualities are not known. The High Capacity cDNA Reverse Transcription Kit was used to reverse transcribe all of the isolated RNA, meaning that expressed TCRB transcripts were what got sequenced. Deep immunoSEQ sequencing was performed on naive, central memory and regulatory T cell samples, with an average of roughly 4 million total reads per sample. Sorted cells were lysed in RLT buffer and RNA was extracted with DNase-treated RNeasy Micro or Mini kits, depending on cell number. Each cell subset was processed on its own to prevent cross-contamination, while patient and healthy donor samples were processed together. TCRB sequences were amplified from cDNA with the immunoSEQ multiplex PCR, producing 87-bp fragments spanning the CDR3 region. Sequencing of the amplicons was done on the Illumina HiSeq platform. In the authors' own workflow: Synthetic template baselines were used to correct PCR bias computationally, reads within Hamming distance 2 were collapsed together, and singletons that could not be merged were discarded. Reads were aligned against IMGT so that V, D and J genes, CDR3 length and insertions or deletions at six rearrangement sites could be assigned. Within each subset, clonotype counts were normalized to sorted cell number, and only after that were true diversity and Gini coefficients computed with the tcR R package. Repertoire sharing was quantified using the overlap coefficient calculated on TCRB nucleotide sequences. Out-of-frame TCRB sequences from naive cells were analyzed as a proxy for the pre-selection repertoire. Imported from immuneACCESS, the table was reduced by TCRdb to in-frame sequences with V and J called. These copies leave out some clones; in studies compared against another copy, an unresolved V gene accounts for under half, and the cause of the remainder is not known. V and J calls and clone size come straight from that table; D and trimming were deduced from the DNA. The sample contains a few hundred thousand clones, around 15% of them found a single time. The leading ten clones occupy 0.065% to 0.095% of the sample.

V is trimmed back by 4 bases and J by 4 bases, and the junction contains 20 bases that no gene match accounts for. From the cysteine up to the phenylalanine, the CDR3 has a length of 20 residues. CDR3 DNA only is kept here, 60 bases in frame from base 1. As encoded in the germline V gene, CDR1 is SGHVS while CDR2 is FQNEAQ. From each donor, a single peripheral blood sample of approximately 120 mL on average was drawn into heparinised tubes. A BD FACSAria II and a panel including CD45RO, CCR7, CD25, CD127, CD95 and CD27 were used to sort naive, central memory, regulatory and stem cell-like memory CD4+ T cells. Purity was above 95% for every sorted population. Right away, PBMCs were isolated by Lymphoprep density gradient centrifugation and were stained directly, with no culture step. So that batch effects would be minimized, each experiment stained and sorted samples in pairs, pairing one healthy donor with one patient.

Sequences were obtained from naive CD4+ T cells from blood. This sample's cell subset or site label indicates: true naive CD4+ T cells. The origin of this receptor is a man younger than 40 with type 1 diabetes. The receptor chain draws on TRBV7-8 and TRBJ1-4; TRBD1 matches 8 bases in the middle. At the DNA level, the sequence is TGTGCCAGCAGCTCCACTCGCCCCTTACGCAGGGGGCAAGATAATGAAAAACTGTTTTTT. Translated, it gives CASSSTRPLRRGQDNEKLFF.